This entry lists 18 T cell receptor beta chains sequenced from one sample in a study of blood T cell repertoires in COVID-19. The table came from immunoSEQ multiplex PCR; TCRdb's copy has only in-frame clones and leaves some out. The data contain 120,000 to 150,000 clones, 89% of them seen just once; the ten biggest clones take up around 1.5%. The sequencing input was peripheral blood. Receptor source: a human donor in a cohort sampled during active COVID-19.

This chain uses TRBV4-2 with TRBJ2-5; D is perhaps TRBD2 (6 bases). V gave up 1 base and J gave up 5 bases, with 14 bases separating them. CDR3 length: 15 residues. Germline lookup yields CDR1 LGHNA and CDR2 YNFKEQ. The CDR3 sequence: CASSQAGTGDETQYF. The CDR3 DNA reads TGTGCCAGCAGCCAAGCCGGGACGGGGGATGAGACCCAGTACTTC.

The CDR3 DNA follows: TGCGCCAGCAGCCAGAGAACAGGTTTAACTGAAGCTTTCTTT. This gives the protein CASSQRTGLTEAFF. This chain uses TRBV4-3 with TRBJ1-1, with D maybe TRBD1 (5 bases). CDR1 LGHNA and CDR2 YSLEER come from the germline V gene. CDR3 length: 14 amino acids. V was pared by 3 bases and J by 5 bases, with 13 bases between.

The genes are TRBV7-3 and TRBJ2-3; 7 bases map to TRBD2. CDR1 is SGHTA and CDR2 is FQGTGA in the germline V gene. The CDR3 contains 16 residues. Unmatched junction bases numbered 6, after V lost 1 base and J lost 2 bases. Here the CDR3 DNA reads TGTGCCAGCAGCTTAAGGGGGGGAATGTACACAGATACGCAGTATTTT. Its translation is CASSLRGGMYTDTQYF.

A single count supports this clone. The sample holds other DNA sequences that translate to the same CDR3. The chain recombines TRBV7-9 with TRBJ2-3; no clear D. The CDR3 has 14 residues. V lost 2 bases and J 1 base, leaving 7 bases between the germline ends. Germline V gene lookup returns CDR1 SEHNR and CDR2 FQNEAQ (reference sequence). CDR3 DNA sequence: TGTGCCAGCAGCTTAAACCAGGGCACAGATACGCAGTATTTT. This encodes CASSLNQGTDTQYF. The whole variable domain, filled in from reference TRBV7-9 and TRBJ2-3, reads DTGVSQNPRHKITKRGQNVTFRCDPISEHNRLYWYRQTLGQGPEFLTYFQNEAQLEKSRLLSDRFSAERPKGSFSTLEIQRTEQGDSAMYLCASSLNQGTDTQYFGPGTRLTVL.

The rearrangement joins TRBV2 to TRBJ1-2; no firm D call. The CDR3 is 15 residues long. Per the germline V gene, CDR1 is SNHLY and CDR2 is FYNNEI. V was clipped by 8 bases and J by 1 base, with 17 bases between them. The CDR3 bases are TGTGCCAGCTGCCCGTTAAGCGGTATTAACTATGGCTACACCTTC. It codes for CASCPLSGINYGYTF.

The chain links TRBV5-1 to TRBJ2-1; D gene uncertain. Germline-derived CDR1 and CDR2 are SGHRS and YFSETQ. CDR3 length equals 13 residues. V dropped 2 bases and J dropped 2 bases, with 5 bases sitting between them. The CDR3: CASSFETYNEQFF. DNA for the CDR3: TGCGCCAGCAGCTTCGAGACCTACAATGAGCAGTTCTTC.

The chain recombines TRBV5-1 with TRBJ2-3; D is unclear. Germline-derived CDR1 and CDR2 are SGHRS and YFSETQ. The CDR3 has 13 residues. Between the trimmed V and J ends, which lost 2 bases and 1 base, there was a span of 5 bases. CDR3 region: CASSFEGTDTQYF. The CDR3, as DNA: TGCGCCAGCAGCTTCGAGGGCACAGATACGCAGTATTTT. The entire variable domain, with the rest obtained from reference TRBV5-1 and TRBJ2-3, is as follows: KAGVTQTPRYLIKTRGQQVTLSCSPISGHRSVSWYQQTPGQGLQFLFEYFSETQRNKGNFPGRFSGRQFSNSRSEMNVSTLELGDSALYLCASSFEGTDTQYFGPGTRLTVL.

This clone has a handful of counts. This chain uses TRBV11-3 with TRBJ1-6, with 11 positions matching TRBD1. J was trimmed by 9 bases and V by 4 bases; bases with no gene match: 5. This CDR3 spans 15 amino acids. CDR1 is SGHNT and CDR2 is YENEEA in the germline V gene. CDR3 sequence (DNA): TGTGCCAGCAGCTCCGGGACAGGGGGGTCTTCACCCCTCCACTTT. As protein: CASSSGTGGSSPLHF.

The V and J genes are TRBV7-9 and TRBJ1-6; the D is unclear. V lost 7 bases and J 7 bases, leaving 14 bases between the germline ends. The CDR3 spans 14 residues. Germline V gene data show CDR1 as SEHNR and CDR2 as FQNEAQ (reference sequence). The CDR3 sequence: CASTETLANSPLHF. The DNA for the CDR3 is TGTGCCAGCACCGAGACACTAGCGAATTCACCCCTCCACTTT.

V gene TRBV3-1 (or the pseudogene TRBV3-2) combines with J gene TRBJ2-2; 7 bases fit TRBD2. Germline V CDR1 and CDR2: LGHDT, YNNKEL (reference sequence). The CDR3 length is 15 residues. Trimming took 8 bases from V and 5 from J; bases not matched to a gene: 11. The chain's CDR3 is CASGNLGGKTGELFF. The CDR3 DNA follows: TGTGCCAGCGGAAACCTGGGGGGGAAGACCGGGGAGCTGTTTTTT.

In its sample, this clone was seen a few times. This sequence joins TRBV29-1 and TRBJ1-1; D may be TRBD1 (6 bases). Germline V lookup: CDR1 SQVTM, CDR2 ANQGSEA. The CDR3 spans 12 residues. V lost 4 bases, J lost 2 bases, and 8 bases lay in between. CDR3 DNA: TGCAGCGTTGTAGGGGGTAACACTGAAGCTTTCTTT. As protein: CSVVGGNTEAFF.

The rearrangement links TRBV7-9 to TRBJ2-4; 16 nucleotides agree with TRBD2. CDR1 and CDR2 (germline): SEHNR, FQNEAQ (reference sequence). V lost 5 bases and J lost 1; bases outside the gene matches: 5. The CDR3 contains 18 residues. CDR3 sequence: CASSPLGLAGGAKNIQYF. The CDR3 DNA follows: TGTGCCAGCAGCCCCCTGGGACTAGCGGGGGGGGCCAAAAACATTCAGTACTTC.

The rearrangement joins TRBV4-2 to TRBJ1-3, with D perhaps matching TRBD1 (5 bases). This CDR3 has 14 residues. Germline loops: CDR1 LGHNA, CDR2 YNFKEQ. V lost 4 bases and J lost 0, with 7 bases in between. CDR3 DNA: TGTGCCAGCAGCCTAGACAGCTCTGGAAACACCATATATTTT. This codes for CASSLDSSGNTIYF.

The chain joins TRBV6-2 or TRBV6-3 to TRBJ2-7; D gene uncertain. Germline CDR1 MNHEY, CDR2 SVGEGT. The CDR3 loop spans 14 amino acids. The V gene lost 4 bases and the J gene lost 0 bases, with 10 bases spanning the gap. The CDR3 here is CASSSPGGSYEQYF. CDR3 sequence (DNA): TGTGCCAGCAGTTCCCCCGGTGGCTCCTACGAGCAGTACTTC.

The chain links TRBV7-2 to TRBJ2-7; tentative D call: TRBD2 (5 bases). Germline assignment: CDR1 SGHTA and CDR2 FQGNSA. This CDR3 has 12 amino acids. V was clipped by 7 bases and J by 5 bases, with 12 bases between them. The CDR3 DNA is TGTGCCAGCACCACCGCCGGGGACGAGCAGTACTTC. It encodes CASTTAGDEQYF. The full variable domain, in which reference TRBV7-2 and TRBJ2-7 provide the parts outside the CDR3, is GAGVSQSPSNKVTEKGKDVELRCDPISGHTALYWYRQSLGQGLEFLIYFQGNSAPDKSGLPSDRFSAERTGGSVSTLTIQRTQQEDSAVYLCASTTAGDEQYFGPGTRLTVT.

The chain is built from TRBV19 and TRBJ1-2, with D uncertain. This CDR3 is built from 14 residues. V lost 3 bases and J 2 bases, leaving 10 bases between the germline ends. CDR1 and CDR2 (germline): LNHDA, SQIVND (reference sequence). The DNA of the CDR3 is TGTGCCAGTAGTATTACCGGAGGAAACTATGGCTACACCTTC. It yields the protein CASSITGGNYGYTF.

The chain employs TRBV9 and TRBJ2-1; 14 positions agree with TRBD2. CDR3 length: 17 amino acids. J gave up 2 bases and V 4 bases, and 5 bases lay outside the gene matches. Germline assignment: CDR1 SGDLS and CDR2 YYNGEE. The CDR3 sequence is CASSTGTSGGTYNEQFF. CDR3 nucleotides: TGTGCCAGCAGCACCGGGACTAGCGGGGGAACCTACAATGAGCAGTTCTTC. Full variable domain (remainder filled in from reference TRBV9 and TRBJ2-1): DSGVTQTPKHLITATGQRVTLRCSPRSGDLSVYWYQQSLDQGLQFLIQYYNGEERAKGNILERFSAQQFPDLHSELNLSSLELGDSALYFCASSTGTSGGTYNEQFFGPGTRLTVL.

This chain joins TRBV7-9 and TRBJ2-1; 8 bases match TRBD1. This CDR3 has 16 residues. Trimming took 5 bases from V and 7 from J; bases not matched to a gene: 13. From germline, CDR1 is SEHNR and CDR2 FQNEAQ (reference sequence). CDR3 bases: TGTGCCAGCAGCCGTAGACAGGGGATGACAGGGAATGAGCAGTTCTTC. The encoded protein is CASSRRQGMTGNEQFF. The full variable domain, with the rest looked up from reference TRBV7-9 and TRBJ2-1, is DTGVSQNPRHKITKRGQNVTFRCDPISEHNRLYWYRQTLGQGPEFLTYFQNEAQLEKSRLLSDRFSAERPKGSFSTLEIQRTEQGDSAMYLCASSRRQGMTGNEQFFGPGTRLTVL.